The clone carrying this T cell receptor beta chain was seen a handful of times. Its specificity is not known. Method: immunoSEQ multiplex PCR; TCRdb's copy keeps in-frame clones and lacks some. The table records around 30,000 clones, approximately 57% of them present only once. Trimming removed 4 bases at V and 3 bases at J, with 14 bases between. The CDR3 contains 15 residues. Germline CDR1 is SGHRS and CDR2 is YFSETQ. This record comes from a study of cytotoxic CD8 clonotypes in ibrutinib-treated CLL. Turning to the study itself: When averaged across all of the samples, the counts came to around 260,000 productive templates and 80,000 to 100,000 productive rearrangements. Overall study results and limits: The study found clonality rose at ibrutinib response, then fell toward baseline at progression. Sustained-remission patients were sampled at different times than progressing patients were.

V and J are TRBV5-1 and TRBJ1-3; no clear D. This specimen was PBMCs, taken before ibrutinib treatment. The sequence was collected from a human donor with chronic lymphocytic leukemia. CDR3 sequence (DNA): TGCGCCAGCAGCGAGGGCCTTAGCTTTGGAAACACCATATATTTT. Protein sequence: CASSEGLSFGNTIYF.